The present entry profiles one T cell receptor beta chain with its context. Its target is unknown. Clones were sequenced by immunoSEQ multiplex PCR, and TCRdb holds only the in-frame ones, with some missing. The sample consists of about 150,000 clones, 80% to 90% of them appearing once. Trimming shortened V by 5 bases and J by 7 bases, and 11 bases separated the two germline ends. Germline V CDR1 and CDR2: GTSNPN, SVGIG (reference sequence). This CDR3 spans 11 amino acids. The data derive from a study of T cell responses to AZD1222 COVID-19 vaccine. Study findings and constraints: Reportedly, nearly half the spike-specific TCRs target unmutated variant regions. Researchers report vaccine-associated CD4 TCRs spanning spike, with dominance at 160-218 and 743-854. Baseline seropositivity characterized only six AZD1222 recipients. It was only after the peak T cell response that any repertoires were sampled.

The material sequenced was peripheral blood, taken on day 0 of AZD1222 vaccination. The TCR sequence derives from an adult in good health. This chain joins TRBV30 and TRBJ1-1; D call uncertain. This chain's CDR3 is CAWAHRVEAFF. The CDR3 DNA is TGTGCCTGGGCACACAGAGTTGAAGCTTTCTTT. Complete variable domain (other parts from reference TRBV30 and TRBJ1-1): SQTIHQWPATLVQPVGSPLSLECTVEGTSNPNLYWYRQAAGRGLQLLFYSVGIGQISSEVPQNLSASRPQDRQFILSSKKLLLSDSGFYLCAWAHRVEAFFGQGTRLTVV.